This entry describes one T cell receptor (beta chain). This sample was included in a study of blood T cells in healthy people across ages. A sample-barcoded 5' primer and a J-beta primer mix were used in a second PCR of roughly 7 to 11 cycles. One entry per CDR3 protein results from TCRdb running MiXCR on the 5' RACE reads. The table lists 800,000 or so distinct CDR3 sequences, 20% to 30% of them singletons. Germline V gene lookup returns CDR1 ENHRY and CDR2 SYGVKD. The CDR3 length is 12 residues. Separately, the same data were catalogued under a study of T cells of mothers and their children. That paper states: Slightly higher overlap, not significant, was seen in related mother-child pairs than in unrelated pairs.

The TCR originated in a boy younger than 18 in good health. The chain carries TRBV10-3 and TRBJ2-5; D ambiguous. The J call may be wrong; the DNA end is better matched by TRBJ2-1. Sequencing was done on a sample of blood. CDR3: CAISESGDEQFF. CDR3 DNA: TGTGCCATCAGTGAGTCTGGGGATGAGCAGTTCTTC.